This passage covers 30 T cell receptor beta chains from one sample sequenced in a study of beta chain features in type 1 diabetes. The authors reverse transcribed all of the isolated RNA, so sequencing captured expressed TCRB transcripts. Produced via immunoSEQ multiplex PCR; TCRdb's table is partial and in-frame only. The sample lists about 150,000 clones, approximately 7.8% occurring once. Study outcomes and limitations: Shorter TCRB CDR3s, moderately but significantly so, were found in Type 1 diabetes patients in all four CD4+ subsets.

Their specific antigens are unknown. Sequenced material: central memory CD4+ T cells from blood. The receptors shown here come from a woman aged 40 to 55 with type 1 diabetes.

V gene TRBV29-1 combines with J gene TRBJ2-1, with 10 bases lining up with TRBD2. The junction had 4 bases not matched to a gene; V was cut back by 4 bases and J by 4 bases. Germline CDR1 is SQVTM and CDR2 is ANQGSEA. The CDR3 extends over 14 amino acids. The CDR3 sequence: CSVGGTSVYNEQFF. CDR3 bases: TGCAGCGTTGGTGGGACTAGCGTTTACAATGAGCAGTTCTTC.

A few counts support this clone. The rearrangement uses TRBV27 and TRBJ2-3, with 8 nucleotides matching TRBD2. CDR1 and CDR2 from the germline V gene are MNHEY and SMNVEV (reference sequence). V dropped 6 bases and J dropped 2; count of bases not matched to a gene: 7. There are 15 residues in the CDR3. The CDR3 region is CASSKRLAITDTQYF. DNA of the CDR3: TGTGCCAGCAGCAAGAGACTAGCGATCACAGATACGCAGTATTTT.

This clone was detected a few times. The chain carries TRBV19 and TRBJ1-2; D may be TRBD1 (5 bases). Trimming pared 9 bases from V and 5 bases from J, leaving 31 bases between. Germline assignment: CDR1 LNHDA and CDR2 SQIVND (reference sequence). There are 18 residues in the CDR3. CDR3 DNA sequence: TGTGCCAGCCGGCCGGACAATCGTGTGAAACAGTGGGGTTATGGCTACACCTTC. Amino acid sequence: CASRPDNRVKQWGYGYTF.

This clone turned up a few times. The chain employs TRBV6-5 and TRBJ2-4; 7 nucleotides align to TRBD2. The CDR3 covers 13 residues. Germline V CDR1 and CDR2: MNHEY, SVGAGI. With V trimmed by 6 bases and J by 7 bases, 6 bases remained unmatched. CDR3 sequence (DNA): TGTGCCAGCAGGGGGGGGGAAGGGAACATTCAGTACTTC. It yields the protein CASRGGEGNIQYF.

This clone was found a few times. J is TRBJ1-2 and V is TRBV6-5; D is unclear. CDR1 is MNHEY and CDR2 is SVGAGI in the germline V gene. This CDR3 comprises 15 residues. V shed 7 bases and J shed 3 bases, with 18 bases lying between them. CDR3 coding DNA: TGTGCCAGCACTCGGTTGGTGGAGGGCTACTATGGCTACACCTTC. Amino acids: CASTRLVEGYYGYTF.

In this sample, this clone turned up a few times. V is TRBV28 and J is TRBJ2-3; the D is unclear. Germline loops: CDR1 MDHEN, CDR2 SYDVKM. The V end lost 0 bases, the J end lost 3 bases, and 7 bases lay between the germline ends. This CDR3 region has 14 residues. The CDR3 bases are TGTGCCAGCAGTTTATGGGCTGAAACAGATACGCAGTATTTT. This codes for CASSLWAETDTQYF.

This chain uses TRBV5-1 with TRBJ2-2; a possible D gene is TRBD1 (6 bases). Trimming stripped 3 bases from V and 6 bases from J, with 15 bases between. Germline assignment: CDR1 SGHRS and CDR2 YFSETQ. CDR3 length equals 15 residues. The CDR3 spells CASSSDSRYAGELFF. The CDR3 DNA is TGCGCCAGCAGCTCGGACAGTCGCTATGCCGGGGAGCTGTTTTTT.

This clone has only a few counts. V is TRBV11-1 and J is TRBJ2-2, with 7 bases that match TRBD1. CDR3 size: 15 residues. Germline trimming cut 5 bases from V and 5 bases from J; bases unmatched to any gene: 8. Germline CDR1 reads SGHAT; CDR2 reads FQDESV (reference sequence). The CDR3 loop is CASSQPGQATGELFF. CDR3 bases: TGTGCCAGCAGCCAACCTGGACAGGCGACCGGGGAGCTGTTTTTT.

This clone was found a few times. The chain recombines TRBV5-1 with TRBJ1-2, with 9 bases identical to TRBD1. Germline V gene data show CDR1 as SGHRS and CDR2 as YFSETQ. CDR3 size: 14 residues. Trimming cost V 4 bases and J 6 bases; bases outside gene matches: 7. The CDR3 bases are TGCGCCAGCAGCGTACAGGGGGCTTCAGATGGCTACACCTTC. Its protein product is CASSVQGASDGYTF.

The J gene is TRBJ1-6, the V gene TRBV5-4; TRBD1 matches at 8 bases. Germline V gene sequence: CDR1 SGHNT, CDR2 YYREEE (reference sequence). Trimming cost V 4 bases and J 5 bases; bases outside gene matches: 8. This CDR3 region has 16 residues. CDR3 protein: CASSAGDRRNNSPLHF. In DNA form, the CDR3 reads TGTGCCAGCAGCGCCGGGGACAGGCGAAATAATTCACCCCTCCACTTT.

This rearrangement joins TRBV6-6 to TRBJ1-5; no reliable D call. This CDR3 has 11 residues. CDR1 is MNHNY, CDR2 SVGAGI, per germline (reference sequence). CDR3 region: CATGGNQPQHF. In DNA form, the CDR3 reads TGTGCAACGGGAGGTAATCAGCCCCAGCATTTT.

As for this clone: This sample also contains other DNA sequences that code for the same CDR3. This chain uses TRBV7-9 with TRBJ2-5; 10 nucleotides match TRBD2. The CDR3 is 13 amino acids. The germline gives CDR1 SEHNR, CDR2 FQNEAQ (reference sequence). The ends lost 4 bases at V and 4 bases at J; junction bases unmatched: 0. The CDR3 spells CASSSSGGETQYF. CDR3 in DNA: TGTGCCAGCAGCTCTAGCGGGGGAGAGACCCAGTACTTC.

The rearrangement uses TRBV11-1 and TRBJ2-1, with 9 nucleotides matching TRBD1. V lost 7 bases and J lost 7; bases outside the gene matches: 11. Germline V CDR1 and CDR2: SGHAT, FQDESV (reference sequence). The CDR3 runs 15 residues. DNA for the CDR3: TGTGCCAGCAACAGACTTACAGGGGGCAGGAATGAGCAGTTCTTC. Translated: CASNRLTGGRNEQFF.

CDR3 protein: CATSRDRGVDEAFF. CDR3 nucleotides: TGTGCCACCAGTCGGGACAGGGGTGTAGATGAAGCTTTCTTT. The gene calls are TRBV15 and TRBJ1-1, with TRBD1 matching 10 bases. Trimming at V came to 6 bases and at J to 7 bases, leaving 8 bases not matched to a gene. The CDR3 is 14 amino acids. The germline V gene encodes CDR1 LNHNV and CDR2 YYDKDF (reference sequence).

This clone came up a few times. The V and J genes are TRBV9 and TRBJ1-5; the D gene is possibly TRBD1 (6 bases). V lost 2 bases and J 7 bases, leaving 16 bases between the germline ends. The length of the CDR3 is 15 residues. CDR1 is SGDLS, CDR2 YYNGEE, per germline. CDR3 coding DNA: TGTGCCAGCAGCGTGGGGGGGCGCGAGGTCCAGCCCCAGCATTTT. Residues: CASSVGGREVQPQHF.

Only a few counts were recorded for this clone. The chain uses TRBV11-2 and TRBJ2-5; TRBD2 matches 7 bases. This CDR3 region has 14 residues. CDR1 is SGHAT, CDR2 FQNNGV, per germline. V lost 5 bases and J lost 1; bases outside the gene matches: 4. The CDR3 DNA reads as TGTGCCAGCAGCCTAGGGACTATCCAAGAGACCCAGTACTTC. Its protein is CASSLGTIQETQYF.

This clone showed up just a few times. This chain joins TRBV9 and TRBJ2-2; weak D call: TRBD1 (5 bases). This CDR3 comprises 13 residues. V was cut by 0 bases and J by 5 bases, with 5 bases left in between. The germline V gene encodes CDR1 SGDLS and CDR2 YYNGEE. The CDR3 bases are TGTGCCAGCAGCGTAGAGGGGACCGGGGAGCTGTTTTTT. Its translation: CASSVEGTGELFF.

The sample holds a few counts of this clone. The chain combines TRBV15 with TRBJ2-7; TRBD2 matches 7 bases. There are 19 residues in the CDR3. V trimming: 3 bases; J trimming: 2 bases; junction bases outside the gene matches: 19. CDR1 is LNHNV, CDR2 YYDKDF, per germline (reference sequence). As DNA, the CDR3 is TGTGCCACCAGCAGCCGGCCGGGACTATCCAGCGGGGCCACCTACGAGCAGTACTTC. This gives the protein CATSSRPGLSSGATYEQYF.

The rearrangement uses TRBV19 and TRBJ2-5, with 8 bases that match TRBD2. The V gene end was trimmed by 5 bases and the J gene end by 3 bases; junction bases not matched to a gene: 11. The CDR3 contains 16 residues. Per germline, CDR1 LNHDA and CDR2 SQIVND (reference sequence). The CDR3 DNA is TGTGCCAGTAGTCAGGGAGCGGGGGTCTCGAAAGAGACCCAGTACTTC. It codes for CASSQGAGVSKETQYF.

This clone was seen more than once but under ten times. The chain is built from TRBV6-5 and TRBJ1-2; the D is unclear. The CDR3 loop spans 15 amino acids. Germline assignment: CDR1 MNHEY and CDR2 SVGAGI. Trimming stripped 0 bases from V and 0 bases from J, with 8 bases between. The CDR3 spells CASSYSPRSNYGYTF. CDR3 DNA: TGTGCCAGCAGTTACTCGCCACGGTCTAACTATGGCTACACCTTC.

At least ten counts were recorded for this clone. CDR3 nucleotides: TGCAGCGTTGAACGCCGGGAACAAGATACGCAGTATTTT. It encodes CSVERREQDTQYF. The chain uses TRBV29-1 and TRBJ2-3, with a tentative D call TRBD2 (5 bases). Germline loops: CDR1 SQVTM, CDR2 ANQGSEA. V gave up 2 bases and J gave up 5 bases, with 11 bases separating them. The CDR3 consists of 13 residues.

V and J are TRBV4-2 and TRBJ1-1; no clear D. Germline V gene sequence: CDR1 LGHNA, CDR2 YNFKEQ. V lost 0 bases, J lost 0 bases, and 8 bases lay in between. CDR3 length equals 15 residues. The CDR3 coding sequence is TGTGCCAGCAGCCAAGATGGACTTATGAACACTGAAGCTTTCTTT. Amino acid sequence: CASSQDGLMNTEAFF.

This clone was counted a few times. The rearrangement uses TRBV7-2 and TRBJ2-3, with D perhaps matching TRBD2 (6 bases). From germline, CDR1 is SGHTA and CDR2 FQGNSA. V lost 5 bases, J lost 3 bases, and 12 bases lay in between. This CDR3 region has 14 residues. CDR3 nucleotides: TGTGCCAGCAGCAAGAACGGGGGTACAGATACGCAGTATTTT. Protein product: CASSKNGGTDTQYF.

This clone was seen only a few times. J is TRBJ2-5 and V is TRBV30; D is undetermined. The germline V gene encodes CDR1 GTSNPN and CDR2 SVGIG (reference sequence). The CDR3 has 13 residues. Trimming shortened V by 0 bases and J by 1 base, and 6 bases separated the two germline ends. The CDR3 sequence is CAWSVQLQETQYF. For the CDR3, the DNA is TGTGCCTGGAGTGTACAGCTCCAAGAGACCCAGTACTTC. Looking up the rest from reference TRBV30 and TRBJ2-5 gives the full variable domain: SQTIHQWPATLVQPVGSPLSLECTVEGTSNPNLYWYRQAAGRGLQLLFYSVGIGQISSEVPQNLSASRPQDRQFILSSKKLLLSDSGFYLCAWSVQLQETQYFGPGTRLLVL.

The chain combines TRBV28 with TRBJ1-5; 7 nucleotides match TRBD1. V was clipped by 4 bases and J by 4 bases; unmatched bases: 4. Germline V CDR1 and CDR2: MDHEN, SYDVKM. The CDR3 length is 14 residues. CDR3 region: CASSSGQANQPQHF. DNA for the CDR3: TGTGCCAGCAGTTCCGGACAGGCTAATCAGCCCCAGCATTTT.

This clone was counted a few times. The V and J genes are TRBV5-1 and TRBJ2-1, with D possibly matching TRBD2 (5 bases). Trimming left V 0 bases short and J 6 bases short, with 13 bases between. Germline lookup yields CDR1 SGHRS and CDR2 YFSETQ. The length of the CDR3 is 15 residues. CDR3 protein: CASSLDRGISNEQFF. In DNA form, the CDR3 reads TGCGCCAGCAGCTTGGATCGAGGGATTTCCAATGAGCAGTTCTTC.

J is TRBJ2-5 and V is TRBV5-1; TRBD1 matches 8 bases. CDR1 and CDR2 (germline): SGHRS, YFSETQ. V was clipped by 4 bases and J by 4 bases; unmatched bases: 6. The CDR3 runs to 14 residues. This chain's CDR3 is CASSDPGGSETQYF. The CDR3 region has the DNA TGCGCCAGCAGCGACCCAGGGGGCTCAGAGACCCAGTACTTC.

This clone came up a few times. This chain links TRBV30 with TRBJ2-3; D possibly corresponds to TRBD2 (6 bases). Germline V lookup: CDR1 GTSNPN, CDR2 SVGIG (reference sequence). The CDR3 totals 15 residues. V lost 0 bases to trimming and J lost 0 bases, with 10 bases between them. The CDR3 DNA reads as TGTGCCTGGAGTGTACTAGCCAGTAGCACAGATACGCAGTATTTT. This gives the protein CAWSVLASSTDTQYF.

J is TRBJ2-7 and V is TRBV7-6, with 7 bases identical to TRBD1. Looked up from germline, CDR1 is SGHVS and CDR2 is FNYEAQ. The CDR3 extends over 12 amino acids. The trim removed 5 bases at V and 6 bases at J, leaving 4 bases unmatched. CDR3: CASSLTGAEQYF. The CDR3 DNA sequence: TGTGCCAGCAGCCTCACAGGGGCCGAGCAGTACTTC.

The sample holds a few counts of this clone. The chain employs TRBV4-3 and TRBJ1-4, with 7 bases that match TRBD1. CDR1 and CDR2 (germline): LGHNA, YSLEER. V shed 1 base, J shed 6 bases, and the junction held 5 bases outside the gene matches. This CDR3 region has 15 residues. The CDR3 reads CASSQGDRDDEKLFF. The CDR3 bases are TGCGCCAGCAGCCAAGGGGACAGAGACGATGAAAAACTGTTTTTT.